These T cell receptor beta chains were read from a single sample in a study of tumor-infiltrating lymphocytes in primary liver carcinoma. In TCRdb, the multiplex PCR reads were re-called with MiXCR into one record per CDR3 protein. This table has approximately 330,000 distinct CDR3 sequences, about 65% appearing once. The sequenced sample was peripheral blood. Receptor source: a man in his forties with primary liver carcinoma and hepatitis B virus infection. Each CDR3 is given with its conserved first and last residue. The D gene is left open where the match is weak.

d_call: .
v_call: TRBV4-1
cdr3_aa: CASSREGTTGDEQYF

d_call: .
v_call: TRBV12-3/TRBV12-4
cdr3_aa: CASSSRWRGGMNTEAFF

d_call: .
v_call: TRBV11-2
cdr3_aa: CANSFGGPYTEAFF

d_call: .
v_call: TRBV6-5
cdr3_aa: CASSPRAVGEQYF

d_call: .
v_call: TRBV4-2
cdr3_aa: CASSHPSRGRALNNEQFF

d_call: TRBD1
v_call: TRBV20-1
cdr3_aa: CSATGGNTEAFF

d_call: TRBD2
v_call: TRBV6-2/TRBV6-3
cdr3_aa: CANSWLAGRNEQFF

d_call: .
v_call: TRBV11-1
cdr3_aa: CASSSSLNFISYTF

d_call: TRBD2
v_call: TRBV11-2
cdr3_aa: CASSFSGTSGDYEQYF

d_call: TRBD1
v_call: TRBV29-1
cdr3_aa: CSVQDPLPKGTGGQSYGYTF

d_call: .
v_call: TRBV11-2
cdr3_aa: CASNSNTGELFF

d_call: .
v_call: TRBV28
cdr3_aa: CASSSPRGNTHNEQLF

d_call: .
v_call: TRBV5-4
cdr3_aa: CAKSTGTQQETQYF

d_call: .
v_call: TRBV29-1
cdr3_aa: CSVEVAGGGGEQYF

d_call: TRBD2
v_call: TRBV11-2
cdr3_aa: CTSSPTGGPYEQHF

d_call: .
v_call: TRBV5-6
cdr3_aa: CASSPRDRTNSPLHF

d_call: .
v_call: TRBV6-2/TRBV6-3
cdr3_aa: CASSYPPSSYNEQFF

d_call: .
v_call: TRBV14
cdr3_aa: CASSRRPNTGELFF

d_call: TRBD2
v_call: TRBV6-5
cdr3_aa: CASSYSSTSDLTDTQYF

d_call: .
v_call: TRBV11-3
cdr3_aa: CASSLEVLEQFF

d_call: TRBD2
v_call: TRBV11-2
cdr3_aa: CASTLVTAGGYEQFF

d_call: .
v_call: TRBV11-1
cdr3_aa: CASSNLRVGDDEQFF

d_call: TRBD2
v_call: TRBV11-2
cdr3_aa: CVSSLREGRTSGLSSYEQYF

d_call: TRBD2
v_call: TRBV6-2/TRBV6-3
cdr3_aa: CACSRGLAGEQYF

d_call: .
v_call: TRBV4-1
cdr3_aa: CASSPGRNEQYF

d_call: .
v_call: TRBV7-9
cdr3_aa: CASSLAHEKLFF

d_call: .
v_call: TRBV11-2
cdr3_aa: CASSLSTEVSEQYF

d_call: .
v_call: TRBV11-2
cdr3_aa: CASSLVRPVSGNTIYF

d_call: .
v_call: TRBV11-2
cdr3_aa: CASSLGKTARLEQFF

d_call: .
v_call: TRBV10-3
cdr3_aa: CASRWRDTHEQYF

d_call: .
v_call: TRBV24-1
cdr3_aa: CATSDLTRGSTDTQYF

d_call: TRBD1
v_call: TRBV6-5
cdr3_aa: CASSPGQGYQPQHF

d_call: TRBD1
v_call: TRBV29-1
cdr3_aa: CSVEDRDRGTGDERFF

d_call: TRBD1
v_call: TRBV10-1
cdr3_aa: CASSEKTGAQNEQYF

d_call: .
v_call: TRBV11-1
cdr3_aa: CAGSLVYGGDYEQYF

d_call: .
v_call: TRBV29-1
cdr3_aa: CSGQVNTEAYF

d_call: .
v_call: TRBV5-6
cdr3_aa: CACSLVGTGGYTF

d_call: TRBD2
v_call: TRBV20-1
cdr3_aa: CSANLPSAGRRSYEHYF

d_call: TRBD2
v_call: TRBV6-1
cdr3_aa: CASSGRGGSYNEQFF

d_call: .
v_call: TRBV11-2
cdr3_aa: CASNLEVRDYGYTF

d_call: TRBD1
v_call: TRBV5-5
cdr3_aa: CASSLATGDGQYF